The sample holds many counts of the clone carrying this T cell receptor (beta chain). Germline loops: CDR1 SGHKS, CDR2 YYEKEE (reference sequence). V was pared by 4 bases and J by 3 bases, with 9 bases between. The CDR3 loop spans 13 amino acids. One entry per CDR3 protein results from TCRdb running MiXCR on the RT-PCR reads. Here the sample spans around 750,000 distinct CDR3 sequences, over 20% being singletons. This sample stems from a study of response to subunit inactivated influenza vaccine. The sequenced sample was PBMCs from blood, obtained around 5 days after vaccination. The gene calls are TRBV5-5 and TRBJ2-3; no reliable D call. This clonotype originated in a man aged 45 to 65 who received an inactivated influenza vaccine. The DNA of the CDR3 is TGTGCCAGCAGCAATAGGTGGACAGATACGCAGTATTTT. Encoded protein: CASSNRWTDTQYF.